This entry lists 30 T cell receptor beta chains sequenced from one sample in a study of shared clonotypes between healthy human individuals. Some clones are missing from TCRdb's copy, which holds only in-frame ones; the method was immunoSEQ multiplex PCR. Here the sample spans roughly 500,000 clones, about 96% being singletons. Sequenced material: naive CD4+ T cells sorted from blood. Regarding subset: CD45RA+ positively selected. The receptor set was obtained from a woman aged 25-40 years in good health.

The chain uses TRBV9 and TRBJ2-1; no clear D. The CDR3 is 15 amino acids. Germline V gene sequence: CDR1 SGDLS, CDR2 YYNGEE. The ends were cut back, 4 bases at V and 0 bases at J, with 11 bases in the middle. The CDR3 reads CASSKSPGSYNEQFF. CDR3 sequence (DNA): TGTGCCAGCAGCAAATCCCCAGGCTCCTACAATGAGCAGTTCTTC. Full variable domain (missing parts from reference TRBV9 and TRBJ2-1): DSGVTQTPKHLITATGQRVTLRCSPRSGDLSVYWYQQSLDQGLQFLIQYYNGEERAKGNILERFSAQQFPDLHSELNLSSLELGDSALYFCASSKSPGSYNEQFFGPGTRLTVL.

This clone appeared a single time. This chain connects TRBV28 to TRBJ2-5, with 10 bases aligning to TRBD2. The CDR3 is 14 amino acids. V was pared by 4 bases and J by 7 bases, with 6 bases of the junction left unmatched. In germline, CDR1 is MDHEN, CDR2 SYDVKM. CDR3 bases: TGTGCCAGCAGTTCCTCTAGCGGGGGAGGGACCCAGTACTTC. The encoded protein is CASSSSSGGGTQYF.

About this clone: A junction boundary mismatches the germline segment, possibly from a read error. V gene TRBV11-2 combines with J gene TRBJ2-7; D possibly uses TRBD1 or TRBD2 (5 bases each). CDR3 length equals 14 residues. Germline CDR1 SGHAT, CDR2 FQNNGV. DNA of the CDR3: TGTGCCACCAGCTTATCCCGGGGCACCTACGAGCAGTACTTC. It encodes CATSLSRGTYEQYF.

The chain is built from TRBV19 and TRBJ2-5, with D perhaps TRBD1 or TRBD2 (6 bases each). V was clipped by 5 bases and J by 5 bases, with 18 bases between them. Per the germline V gene, CDR1 is LNHDA and CDR2 is SQIVND (reference sequence). The CDR3 is 15 residues long. The CDR3 region has the DNA TGTGCCAGTAGTGCGGGACTCGGGGGCCTGGAGACCCAGTACTTC. Encoded protein: CASSAGLGGLETQYF. Together with reference TRBV19 and TRBJ2-5, the CDR3 gives the full variable domain: DGGITQSPKYLFRKEGQNVTLSCEQNLNHDAMYWYRQDPGQGLRLIYYSQIVNDFQKGDIAEGYSVSREKKESFPLTVTSAQKNPTAFYLCASSAGLGGLETQYFGPGTRLLVL.

This clone was counted once. The gene calls are TRBV7-8 and TRBJ1-3; D is uncertain. The V end was cut by 8 bases, the J end by 2 bases, with 7 bases between. This CDR3 is 12 amino acids long. CDR1 SGHVS and CDR2 FQNEAQ come from the germline V gene. The CDR3 nucleotides are TGTGCCAGCCTCGACACTGGAAACACCATATATTTT. Its protein is CASLDTGNTIYF. Drawing the rest from reference TRBV7-8 and TRBJ1-3, the complete variable domain is GAGVSQSPRYKVAKRGQDVALRCDPISGHVSLFWYQQALGQGPEFLTYFQNEAQLDKSGLPSDRFFAERPEGSVSTLKIQRTQQEDSAVYLCASLDTGNTIYFGEGSWLTVV.

This clone was observed once. J is TRBJ1-4 and V is TRBV18, with 7 nucleotides matching TRBD1. CDR3 length: 14 residues. After removal of 6 bases from V and 8 bases from J, the junction contained 9 bases not matched to a gene. The germline CDR1 and CDR2 sequences are KGHSH and LQKENI. Here the CDR3 reads CASSPGQPVEKLFF. The CDR3 DNA follows: TGTGCCAGCTCGCCGGGACAGCCAGTCGAAAAACTGTTTTTT.

This chain joins TRBV5-8 and TRBJ1-5; 8 nucleotides line up with TRBD1. The V gene's germline CDR1 is SGHTS and CDR2 YDEGEE. J gave up 7 bases and V 4 bases, and 10 bases lay outside the gene matches. The CDR3 sequence is 15 residues long. The CDR3 reads CASSPRGRLGQPQHF. The CDR3 DNA reads as TGTGCCAGCAGCCCCAGGGGGCGCCTAGGGCAGCCCCAGCATTTT. The full variable domain, completed using reference TRBV5-8 and TRBJ1-5, is EAGVTQSPTHLIKTRGQQATLRCSPISGHTSVYWYQQALGLGLQFLLWYDEGEERNRGNFPPRFSGRQFPNYSSELNVNALELEDSALYLCASSPRGRLGQPQHFGDGTRLSIL.

The genes are TRBV4-2 and TRBJ1-1, with D maybe TRBD1 (6 bases). The germline V and J ends were trimmed by 1 base and 6 bases, with 15 bases remaining between them. Germline lookup yields CDR1 LGHNA and CDR2 YNFKEQ. The CDR3 sequence is 15 residues long. The CDR3 loop is CASSQGDPGGAEAFF. CDR3 coding DNA: TGTGCCAGCAGCCAAGGCGACCCCGGGGGCGCTGAAGCTTTCTTT.

This clone appeared a single time. The chain recombines TRBV5-1 with TRBJ1-1; 9 bases fit TRBD1. Trimming cost V 4 bases and J 0 bases; bases outside gene matches: 4. CDR3 size: 15 residues. Germline V gene lookup returns CDR1 SGHRS and CDR2 YFSETQ. CDR3: CASSADRGVNTEAFF. CDR3 bases: TGCGCCAGCAGCGCAGACAGGGGGGTGAACACTGAAGCTTTCTTT.

The chain uses TRBV2 and TRBJ1-5; TRBD1 aligns across 7 bases. V shed 5 bases, J shed 7 bases, and the junction held 5 bases outside the gene matches. Germline V gene data show CDR1 as SNHLY and CDR2 as FYNNEI. This CDR3 spans 13 amino acids. The CDR3: CASSRDSPQPQHF. The CDR3 DNA reads TGTGCCAGCAGTCGGGACAGTCCCCAGCCCCAGCATTTT.

The genes are TRBV7-2 and TRBJ1-1, with TRBD1 identical over 10 bases. The germline gives CDR1 SGHTA, CDR2 FQGNSA. The ends lost 6 bases at V and 0 bases at J; junction bases unmatched: 7. CDR3 size: 16 residues. The CDR3 region is CASSRTGGIMNTEAFF. DNA of the CDR3: TGTGCCAGCAGTCGGACAGGGGGAATCATGAACACTGAAGCTTTCTTT. Using reference TRBV7-2 and TRBJ1-1 for the parts outside the CDR3, the full variable domain is GAGVSQSPSNKVTEKGKDVELRCDPISGHTALYWYRQSLGQGLEFLIYFQGNSAPDKSGLPSDRFSAERTGGSVSTLTIQRTQQEDSAVYLCASSRTGGIMNTEAFFGQGTRLTVV.

V usage is TRBV30 and J usage is TRBJ2-5; 9 bases match TRBD1. Trimming took 2 bases from V and 5 from J; bases not matched to a gene: 3. Germline values: CDR1 GTSNPN, CDR2 SVGIG (reference sequence). The length of the CDR3 is 13 residues. The CDR3 spells CAWSTGGPETQYF. In DNA form, the CDR3 reads TGTGCCTGGAGTACAGGGGGCCCGGAGACCCAGTACTTC.

CDR3 sequence: CASSLARIPTEAFF. In nucleotides, the CDR3 is TGTGCCAGCAGCTTAGCGAGGATACCCACTGAAGCTTTCTTT. V usage is TRBV11-1 and J usage is TRBJ1-1; D gene unclear. Germline CDR1 SGHAT, CDR2 FQDESV (reference sequence). The CDR3 has 14 residues. V shed 0 bases and J shed 4 bases, with 9 bases lying between them.

A few counts support this clone. The genes are TRBV5-1 and TRBJ1-1; D unresolved. Germline V gene sequence: CDR1 SGHRS, CDR2 YFSETQ. This CDR3 comprises 15 residues. Deletions cut 1 base from V and 4 bases from J, with 14 bases between. The CDR3 here is CASSLLNREGTEAFF. CDR3 coding DNA: TGCGCCAGCAGCTTGTTGAATAGGGAGGGCACTGAAGCTTTCTTT. Full variable domain (remainder filled in from reference TRBV5-1 and TRBJ1-1): KAGVTQTPRYLIKTRGQQVTLSCSPISGHRSVSWYQQTPGQGLQFLFEYFSETQRNKGNFPGRFSGRQFSNSRSEMNVSTLELGDSALYLCASSLLNREGTEAFFGQGTRLTVV.

This clone was seen only a few times. The rearrangement uses TRBV5-1 and TRBJ1-1; no clear D gene. CDR1 is SGHRS, CDR2 YFSETQ, per germline. Trimming removed 5 bases at V and 1 base at J, with 9 bases between. The CDR3 loop spans 13 amino acids. CDR3 sequence (DNA): TGCGCCAGCAGTACCTCACAGAACACTGAAGCTTTCTTT. This gives the protein CASSTSQNTEAFF.

This rearrangement joins TRBV28 to TRBJ2-1, with 10 positions matching TRBD2. The CDR3 is 17 amino acids. After removal of 6 bases from V and 4 bases from J, the junction contained 12 bases not matched to a gene. Germline V CDR1 and CDR2: MDHEN, SYDVKM. CDR3 loop: CASSGLTLAGAYNEQFF. In DNA form, the CDR3 reads TGTGCCAGCAGCGGGCTAACTCTAGCGGGAGCATACAATGAGCAGTTCTTC.

This chain links TRBV11-2 with TRBJ2-2, with TRBD2 as a possible D gene (5 bases). The germline gives CDR1 SGHAT, CDR2 FQNNGV. V lost 5 bases and J lost 7, with 14 bases in between. This CDR3 region has 14 residues. The DNA of the CDR3 is TGTGCCAGCAGCCCCACTAGGAAGGTCGGGGAGCTGTTTTTT. It translates to CASSPTRKVGELFF. Based on the CDR3 plus reference TRBV11-2 and TRBJ2-2, the full variable domain is EAGVAQSPRYKIIEKRQSVAFWCNPISGHATLYWYQQILGQGPKLLIQFQNNGVVDDSQLPKDRFSAERLKGVDSTLKIQPAKLEDSAVYLCASSPTRKVGELFFGEGSRLTVL.

The chain links TRBV5-1 to TRBJ2-7; D is unresolved. The CDR3 is made up of 14 amino acids. The ends were cut back, 0 bases at V and 2 bases at J, with 9 bases in the middle. Looked up from germline, CDR1 is SGHRS and CDR2 is YFSETQ. As DNA, the CDR3 is TGCGCCAGCAGCTTGGTGTCAGAACCCTACGAGCAGTACTTC. It translates to CASSLVSEPYEQYF.

The chain has TRBV4-2 and TRBJ2-7; D perhaps matches TRBD1 (6 bases). The CDR3 is made up of 17 amino acids. Trimming removed 0 bases at V and 9 bases at J, with 24 bases between. Per the germline V gene, CDR1 is LGHNA and CDR2 is YNFKEQ. CDR3 DNA sequence: TGTGCCAGCAGCCAAGACCCGCTGAGGACAGACTCGACTTTGCAGTACTTC. Protein sequence: CASSQDPLRTDSTLQYF.

The genes are TRBV18 and TRBJ2-7; 7 bases line up with TRBD1. The V and J ends lost 2 bases and 5 bases, in that order; junction bases with no gene match: 3. The CDR3 has 13 amino acids. Germline-derived CDR1 and CDR2 are KGHSH and LQKENI. CDR3 residues: CASSPITGDEQYF. CDR3 coding DNA: TGTGCCAGCTCACCAATCACAGGGGACGAGCAGTACTTC. Full variable domain (remainder filled in from reference TRBV18 and TRBJ2-7): NAGVMQNPRHLVRRRGQEARLRCSPMKGHSHVYWYRQLPEEGLKFMVYLQKENIIDESGMPKERFSAEFPKEGPSILRIQQVVRGDSAAYFCASSPITGDEQYFGPGTRLTVT.

In this sample, this clone turned up once. The chain links TRBV4-1 to TRBJ1-5, with unresolved D. Germline CDR1 and CDR2: MGHRA and YSYEKL. V was trimmed by 0 bases and J by 7 bases, leaving 13 bases between them. This CDR3 spans 15 amino acids. Here the CDR3 reads CASSQDFRKWQPQHF. The CDR3 DNA reads as TGCGCCAGCAGCCAAGATTTCCGGAAATGGCAGCCCCAGCATTTT.

CDR3 protein: CASSEAEVAFF. Here the CDR3 DNA reads TGTGCCAGCAGTGAAGCAGAAGTAGCTTTCTTT. The genes are TRBV2 and TRBJ1-1; D uncertain. Germline-derived CDR1 and CDR2 are SNHLY and FYNNEI. V was pared by 0 bases and J by 10 bases, with 6 bases between. The CDR3 is 11 residues long.

The CDR3 region has the DNA TGTGCCAGCAGTTTCTTCCCCAACAGGGTACAGGGCTACACCTTC. Translating gives CASSFFPNRVQGYTF. The gene calls are TRBV28 and TRBJ1-2; weak D call: TRBD1 (6 bases). V lost 3 bases and J lost 8, with 19 bases in between. Germline CDR1 MDHEN, CDR2 SYDVKM. The CDR3 extends over 15 amino acids.

The chain employs TRBV7-9 and TRBJ2-1; D assignment may be TRBD1 or TRBD2 (5 bases each). Germline CDR1 is SEHNR and CDR2 is FQNEAQ (reference sequence). V was trimmed by 1 base and J by 4 bases, leaving 11 bases between them. The CDR3 length is 15 residues. CDR3 nucleotide sequence: TGTGCCAGCAGCTTAGACGGGGCACCATACAATGAGCAGTTCTTC. It encodes CASSLDGAPYNEQFF.

A single count supports this clone. The chain is built from TRBV28 and TRBJ2-7; no firm D call. Trimming cost V 1 base and J 5 bases, with 12 bases left between them. In germline, CDR1 is MDHEN, CDR2 SYDVKM. The CDR3 spans 14 residues. The CDR3 loop is CASSLFYPGHEQYF. In nucleotides, the CDR3 is TGTGCCAGCAGTTTATTTTATCCGGGTCACGAGCAGTACTTC.

The chain uses TRBV5-1 and TRBJ2-3; TRBD2 aligns across 8 bases. The CDR3 is 15 amino acids. The V segment lost 2 bases and the J segment 0 bases; nucleotides outside the gene matches: 2. CDR1 is SGHRS and CDR2 is YFSETQ in the germline V gene. CDR3 in DNA: TGCGCCAGCAGCTTTAGCGGGACTAGCACAGATACGCAGTATTTT. Its protein is CASSFSGTSTDTQYF.

The chain recombines TRBV29-1 with TRBJ2-7, with D tentatively TRBD1 (6 bases). Trimming took 4 bases from V and 4 from J, leaving 11 bases between them. This CDR3 has 12 residues. Germline V gene data show CDR1 as SQVTM and CDR2 as ANQGSEA. Here the CDR3 DNA reads TGCAGCGTTGGTACAGGGCAGTACGAGCAGTACTTC. As protein: CSVGTGQYEQYF.

The CDR3 nucleotides read TGTGCCAGCAGTTACTTATCGCGACTAGCGGGAGACGAGCAGTACTTC. Encoded protein: CASSYLSRLAGDEQYF. This chain uses TRBV6-6 with TRBJ2-7, with 12 nucleotides matching TRBD2. In germline, CDR1 is MNHNY, CDR2 SVGAGI (reference sequence). The ends lost 1 base at V and 5 bases at J; junction bases unmatched: 6. The CDR3 covers 16 residues.

The chain employs TRBV29-1 and TRBJ2-7; tentative D call: TRBD2 (7 bases). Germline CDR1 and CDR2: SQVTM and ANQGSEA. This CDR3 region has 12 residues. The V end was cut by 3 bases, the J end by 7 bases, with 13 bases between. The CDR3 loop reads CSVEGGLREQYF. The CDR3, as DNA: TGCAGCGTTGAGGGGGGGCTGAGAGAGCAGTACTTC.

The rearrangement joins TRBV29-1 to TRBJ2-3, with D possibly TRBD2 on 6 matching bases. Germline CDR1 is SQVTM and CDR2 is ANQGSEA. Between the trimmed V and J ends, which lost 3 bases and 4 bases, there was a span of 11 bases. This CDR3 is 13 amino acids long. Written as DNA, the CDR3 is TGCAGCGTTGATTCGGGAGCGGCAGATACGCAGTATTTT. This codes for CSVDSGAADTQYF.